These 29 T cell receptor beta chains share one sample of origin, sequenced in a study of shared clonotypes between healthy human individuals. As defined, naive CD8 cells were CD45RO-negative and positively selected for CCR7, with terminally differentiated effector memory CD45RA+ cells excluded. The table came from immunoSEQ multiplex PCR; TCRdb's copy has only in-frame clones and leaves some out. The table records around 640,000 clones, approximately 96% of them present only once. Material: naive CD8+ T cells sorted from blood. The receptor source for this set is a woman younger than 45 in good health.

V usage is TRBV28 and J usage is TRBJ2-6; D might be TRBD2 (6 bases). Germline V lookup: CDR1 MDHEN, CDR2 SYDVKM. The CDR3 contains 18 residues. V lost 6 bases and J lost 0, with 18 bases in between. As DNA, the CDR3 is TGTGCCAGCAGCACTGCGGGGCCGACAACCTCTGGGGCCAACGTCCTGACTTTC. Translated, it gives CASSTAGPTTSGANVLTF. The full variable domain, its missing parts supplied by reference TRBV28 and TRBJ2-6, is DVKVTQSSRYLVKRTGEKVFLECVQDMDHENMFWYRQDPGLGLRLIYFSYDVKMKEKGDIPEGYSVSREKKERFSLILESASTNQTSMYLCASSTAGPTTSGANVLTFGAGSRLTVL.

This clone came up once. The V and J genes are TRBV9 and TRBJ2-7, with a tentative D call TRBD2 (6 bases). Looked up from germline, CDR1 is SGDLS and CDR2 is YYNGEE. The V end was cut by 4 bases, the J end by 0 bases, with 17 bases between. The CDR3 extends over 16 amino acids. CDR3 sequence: CASSNNRDLGSYEQYF. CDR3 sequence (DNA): TGTGCCAGCAGCAACAACCGGGACTTGGGCTCCTACGAGCAGTACTTC.

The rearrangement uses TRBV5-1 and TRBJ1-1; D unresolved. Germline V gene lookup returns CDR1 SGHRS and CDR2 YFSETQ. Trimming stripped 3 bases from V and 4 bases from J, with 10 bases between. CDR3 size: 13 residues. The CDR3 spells CASSWAVTTEAFF. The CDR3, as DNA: TGCGCCAGCAGCTGGGCGGTGACCACTGAAGCTTTCTTT.

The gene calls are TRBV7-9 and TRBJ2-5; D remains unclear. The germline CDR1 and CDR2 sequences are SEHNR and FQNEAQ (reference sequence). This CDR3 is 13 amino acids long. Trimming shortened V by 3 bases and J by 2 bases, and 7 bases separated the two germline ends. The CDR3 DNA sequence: TGTGCCAGCAGCTTTCAGTTACAAGAGACCCAGTACTTC. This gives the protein CASSFQLQETQYF.

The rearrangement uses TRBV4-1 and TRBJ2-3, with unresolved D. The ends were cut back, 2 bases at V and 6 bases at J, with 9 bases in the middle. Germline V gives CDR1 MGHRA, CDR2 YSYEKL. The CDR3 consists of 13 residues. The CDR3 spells CASSQKMGDTQYF. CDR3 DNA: TGCGCCAGCAGCCAAAAGATGGGGGATACGCAGTATTTT.

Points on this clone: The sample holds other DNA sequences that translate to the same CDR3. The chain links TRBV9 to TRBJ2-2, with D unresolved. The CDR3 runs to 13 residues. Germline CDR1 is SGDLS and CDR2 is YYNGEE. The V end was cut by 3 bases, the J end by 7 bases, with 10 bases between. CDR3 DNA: TGTGCCAGCAGCGCTCTCCTTAGCGGGGAGCTGTTTTTT. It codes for CASSALLSGELFF.

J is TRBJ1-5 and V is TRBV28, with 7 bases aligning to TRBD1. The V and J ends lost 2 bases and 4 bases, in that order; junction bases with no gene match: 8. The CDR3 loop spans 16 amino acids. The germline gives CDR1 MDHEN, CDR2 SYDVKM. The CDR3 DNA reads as TGTGCCAGCAGTTTAGTAGTAGGGGGCAGGAATCAGCCCCAGCATTTT. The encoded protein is CASSLVVGGRNQPQHF.

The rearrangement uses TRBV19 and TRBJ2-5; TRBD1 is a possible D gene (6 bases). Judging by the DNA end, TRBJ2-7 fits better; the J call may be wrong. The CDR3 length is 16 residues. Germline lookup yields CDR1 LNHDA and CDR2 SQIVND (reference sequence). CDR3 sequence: CASSNQLPAGVGEQYF. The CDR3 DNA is TGTGCCAGTAGCAACCAGCTCCCCGCAGGGGTGGGCGAGCAGTACTTC.

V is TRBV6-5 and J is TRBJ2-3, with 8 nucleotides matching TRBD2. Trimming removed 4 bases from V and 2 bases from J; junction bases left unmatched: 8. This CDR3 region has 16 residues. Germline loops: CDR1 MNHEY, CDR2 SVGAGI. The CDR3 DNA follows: TGTGCCAGCAGTTCACTAGCGGAGGGGGTCACAGATACGCAGTATTTT. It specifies CASSSLAEGVTDTQYF.

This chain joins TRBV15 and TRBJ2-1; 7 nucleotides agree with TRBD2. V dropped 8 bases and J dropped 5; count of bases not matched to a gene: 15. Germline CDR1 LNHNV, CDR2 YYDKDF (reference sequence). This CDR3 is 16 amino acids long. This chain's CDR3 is CATGWGGLGINNEQFF. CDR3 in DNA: TGTGCCACCGGGTGGGGAGGGCTGGGGATAAACAATGAGCAGTTCTTC.

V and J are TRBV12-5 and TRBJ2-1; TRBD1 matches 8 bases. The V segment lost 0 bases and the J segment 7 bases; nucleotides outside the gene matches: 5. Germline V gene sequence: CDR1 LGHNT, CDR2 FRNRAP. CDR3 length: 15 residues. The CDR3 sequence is CASGLVTGVGNEQFF. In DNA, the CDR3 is TGTGCTAGTGGTTTGGTGACAGGGGTTGGGAATGAGCAGTTCTTC.

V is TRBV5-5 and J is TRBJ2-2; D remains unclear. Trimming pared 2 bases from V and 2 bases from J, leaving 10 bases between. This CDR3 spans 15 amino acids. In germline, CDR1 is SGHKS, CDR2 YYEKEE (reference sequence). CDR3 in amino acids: CASSLWVPNTGELFF. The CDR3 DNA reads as TGTGCCAGCAGCTTATGGGTACCAAACACCGGGGAGCTGTTTTTT.

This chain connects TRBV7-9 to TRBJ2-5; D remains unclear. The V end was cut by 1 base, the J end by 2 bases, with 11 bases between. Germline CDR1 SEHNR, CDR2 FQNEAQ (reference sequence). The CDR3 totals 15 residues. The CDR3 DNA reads TGTGCCAGCAGCTTAGGGGCGGAACTACAAGAGACCCAGTACTTC. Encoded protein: CASSLGAELQETQYF.

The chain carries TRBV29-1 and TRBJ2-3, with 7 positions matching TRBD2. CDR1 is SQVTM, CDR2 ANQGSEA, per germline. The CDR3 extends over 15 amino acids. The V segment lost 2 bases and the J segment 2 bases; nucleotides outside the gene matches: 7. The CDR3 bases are TGCAGCGTTGAACGCCTAGCGGACAACACAGATACGCAGTATTTT. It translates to CSVERLADNTDTQYF.

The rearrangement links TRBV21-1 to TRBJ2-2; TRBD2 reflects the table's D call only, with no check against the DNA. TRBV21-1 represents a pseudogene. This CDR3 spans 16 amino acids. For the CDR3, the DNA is TGTGCCAGCAGCAAAGAAGGGGGAGGGGACACCGGGGAGCTGTTTTTT. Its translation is CASSKEGGGDTGELFF.

This chain's CDR3 is CASSWTRDEQFF. CDR3 nucleotides: TGTGCCAGCAGCTGGACTCGGGATGAGCAGTTCTTC. The chain employs TRBV7-9 and TRBJ2-1; possible D gene TRBD2, 5 bases. The CDR3 is 12 residues long. V dropped 4 bases and J dropped 8 bases, with 9 bases sitting between them. The germline CDR1 and CDR2 sequences are SEHNR and FQNEAQ (reference sequence).

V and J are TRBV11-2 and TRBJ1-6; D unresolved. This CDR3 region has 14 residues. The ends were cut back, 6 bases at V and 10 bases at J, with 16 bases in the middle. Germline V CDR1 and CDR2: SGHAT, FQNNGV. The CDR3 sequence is CASRTKDLASPLHF. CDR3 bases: TGTGCCAGCAGAACTAAGGACCTTGCGTCACCCCTCCACTTT.

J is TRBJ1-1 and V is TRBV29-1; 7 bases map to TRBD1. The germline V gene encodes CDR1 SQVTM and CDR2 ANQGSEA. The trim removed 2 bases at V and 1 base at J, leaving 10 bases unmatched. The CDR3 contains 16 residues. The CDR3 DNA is TGCAGCGTTGAACCCGCCAGGACAGGTCGGAACACTGAAGCTTTCTTT. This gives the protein CSVEPARTGRNTEAFF. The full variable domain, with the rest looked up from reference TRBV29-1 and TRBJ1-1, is SAVISQKPSRDICQRGTSLTIQCQVDSQVTMMFWYRQQPGQSLTLIATANQGSEATYESGFVIDKFPISRPNLTFSTLTVSNMSPEDSSIYLCSVEPARTGRNTEAFFGQGTRLTVV.

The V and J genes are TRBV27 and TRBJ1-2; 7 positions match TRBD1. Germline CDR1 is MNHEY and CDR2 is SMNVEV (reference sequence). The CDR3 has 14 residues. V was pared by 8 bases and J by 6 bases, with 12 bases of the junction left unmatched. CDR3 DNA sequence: TGTGCCAGCGCTAGGGGGCAGGGTTGGGATGGCTACACCTTC. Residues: CASARGQGWDGYTF.

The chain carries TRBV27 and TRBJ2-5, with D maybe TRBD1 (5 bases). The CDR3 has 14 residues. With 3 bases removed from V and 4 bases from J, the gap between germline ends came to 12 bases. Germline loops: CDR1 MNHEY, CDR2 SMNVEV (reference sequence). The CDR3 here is CASSLGLIGETQYF. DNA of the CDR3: TGTGCCAGCAGTTTGGGGCTCATTGGAGAGACCCAGTACTTC.

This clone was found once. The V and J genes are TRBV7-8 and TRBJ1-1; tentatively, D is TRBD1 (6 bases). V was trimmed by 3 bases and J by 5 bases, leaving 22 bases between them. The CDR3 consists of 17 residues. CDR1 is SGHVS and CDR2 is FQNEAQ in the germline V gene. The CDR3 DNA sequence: TGTGCCAGCAGCTTGAAGTTTGACCAGGGGACGGAGACTGAAGCTTTCTTT. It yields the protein CASSLKFDQGTETEAFF.

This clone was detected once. The CDR3 DNA reads TGTGCCAGCAGCCAGGGACAGGGTCTCCCAGGGGTTGAGGAGCAGTACTTC. This gives the protein CASSQGQGLPGVEEQYF. This rearrangement joins TRBV4-2 to TRBJ2-7; 9 bases are a match to TRBD1. V was clipped by 3 bases and J by 7 bases; unmatched bases: 16. This CDR3 spans 17 amino acids. The V gene's germline CDR1 is LGHNA and CDR2 YNFKEQ.

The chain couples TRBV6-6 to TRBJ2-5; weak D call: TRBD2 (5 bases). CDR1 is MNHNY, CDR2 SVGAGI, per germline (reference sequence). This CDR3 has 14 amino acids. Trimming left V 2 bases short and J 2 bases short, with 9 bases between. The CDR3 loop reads CASSYDGEQETQYF. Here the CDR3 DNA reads TGTGCCAGCAGTTACGACGGGGAACAAGAGACCCAGTACTTC.

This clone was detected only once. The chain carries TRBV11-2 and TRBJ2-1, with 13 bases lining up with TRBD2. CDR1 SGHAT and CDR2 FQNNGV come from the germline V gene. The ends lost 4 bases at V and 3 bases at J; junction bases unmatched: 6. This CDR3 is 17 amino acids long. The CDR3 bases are TGTGCCAGCAGCTCCGCCGGGACTAGCGGGGTCTACAATGAGCAGTTCTTC. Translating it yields CASSSAGTSGVYNEQFF.

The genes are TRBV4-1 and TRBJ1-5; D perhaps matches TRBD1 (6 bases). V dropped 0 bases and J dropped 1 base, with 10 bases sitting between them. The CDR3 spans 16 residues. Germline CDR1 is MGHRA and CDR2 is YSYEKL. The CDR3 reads CASSQETGDSNQPQHF. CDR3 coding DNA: TGCGCCAGCAGCCAAGAGACAGGAGACAGCAATCAGCCCCAGCATTTT.

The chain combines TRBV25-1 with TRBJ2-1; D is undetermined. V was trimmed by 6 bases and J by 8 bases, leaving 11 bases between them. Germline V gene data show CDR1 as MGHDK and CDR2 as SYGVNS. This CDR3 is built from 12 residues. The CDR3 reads CASSTSGYEQFF. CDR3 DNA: TGTGCCAGCAGCACCTCAGGCTATGAGCAGTTCTTC.

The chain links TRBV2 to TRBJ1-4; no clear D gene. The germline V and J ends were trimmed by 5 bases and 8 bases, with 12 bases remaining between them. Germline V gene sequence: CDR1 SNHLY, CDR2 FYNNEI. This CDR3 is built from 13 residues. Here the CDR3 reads CASSMDGIEKLFF. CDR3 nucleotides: TGTGCCAGCAGTATGGACGGAATAGAAAAACTGTTTTTT.

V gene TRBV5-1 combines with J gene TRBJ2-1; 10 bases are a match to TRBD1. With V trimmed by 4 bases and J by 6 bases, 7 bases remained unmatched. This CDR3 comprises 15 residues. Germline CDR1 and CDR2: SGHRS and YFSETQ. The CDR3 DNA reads TGCGCCAGCAGCATCCGGGACAGGGGTTTCAATGAGCAGTTCTTC. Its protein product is CASSIRDRGFNEQFF.

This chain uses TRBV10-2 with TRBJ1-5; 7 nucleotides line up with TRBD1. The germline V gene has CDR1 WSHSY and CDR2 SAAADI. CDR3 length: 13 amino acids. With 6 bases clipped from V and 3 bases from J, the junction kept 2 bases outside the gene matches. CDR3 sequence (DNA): TGCGCCAGCAGGGACAGGTCCAATCAGCCCCAGCATTTT. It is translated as CASRDRSNQPQHF.